Listed here is a single T cell receptor (beta chain). Its target is not known. Before the COVID-19 pandemic, during about 2011-2019, CD4+ T cells were taken from unexposed donors. Isolation of CD4+ T cells took place after around 11 days in culture. This entry is derived from a study of CD4 T cells in relation to SARS-CoV-2 and coronaviruses. Study-wide context: PBMCs were cultured with antigen for over 8 days before TCR beta sequencing.

Method: immunoSEQ multiplex PCR; TCRdb's copy keeps in-frame clones and lacks some. The sample lists about 26,000 clones, 77% occurring once. The sample was CD4+ T cells from PBMCs, cultured in vitro. This clonotype was sampled from a human donor in good health.

The DNA for the CDR3 is TGTGCCAGCAGCCGGCCGGGACAGGGGAGTTCACCCCTCCACTTT. It encodes CASSRPGQGSSPLHF. The chain has TRBV4-2 and TRBJ1-6; TRBD1 agrees at 10 bases. Germline V CDR1 and CDR2: LGHNA, YNFKEQ. This CDR3 contains 15 residues. Unmatched junction bases numbered 6, after V lost 4 bases and J lost 9 bases.